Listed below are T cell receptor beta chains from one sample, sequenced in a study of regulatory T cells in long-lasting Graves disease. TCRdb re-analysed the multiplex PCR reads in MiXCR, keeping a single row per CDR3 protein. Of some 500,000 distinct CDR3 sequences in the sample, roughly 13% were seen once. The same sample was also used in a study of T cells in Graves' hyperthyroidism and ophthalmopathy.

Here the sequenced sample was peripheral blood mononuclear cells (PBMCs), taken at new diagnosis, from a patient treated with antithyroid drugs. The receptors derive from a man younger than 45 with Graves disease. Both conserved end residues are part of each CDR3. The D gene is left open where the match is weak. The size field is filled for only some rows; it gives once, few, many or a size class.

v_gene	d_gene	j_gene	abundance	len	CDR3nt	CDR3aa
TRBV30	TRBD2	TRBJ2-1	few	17	TGTGCCTGGAGCCTGGGAGGGGCGGGAGGAACCTACAATGAGCAGTTCTTC	CAWSLGGAGGTYNEQFF
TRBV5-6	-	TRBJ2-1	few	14	TGTGCCAGCAGCTTGCCAGCGCCCTACAATGAGCAGTTCTTC	CASSLPAPYNEQFF
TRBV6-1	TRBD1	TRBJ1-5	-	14	TGTGCCAGCAGCCAGGACAGGGTTGGCCAGCCCCAGCATTTT	CASSQDRVGQPQHF
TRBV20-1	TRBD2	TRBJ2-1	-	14	TGCAGTGCCACGGGGGGGCTCCCATACAATGAGCAGTTCTTC	CSATGGLPYNEQFF
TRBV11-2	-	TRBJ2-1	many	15	TGTGCCAGCAGCCCGTCCGGGCTGGTAATCGATGAGCAGTTCTTC	CASSPSGLVIDEQFF
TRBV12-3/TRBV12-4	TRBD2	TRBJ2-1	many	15	TGTGCCAGCAAGGTCCGGGAGGTCTCATACCATGAGCAGTTCTTC	CASKVREVSYHEQFF
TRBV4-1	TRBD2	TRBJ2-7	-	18	TGCGCCAGCAGCCCTGGACCGCCTAGCGGGAGGGCCCCTCCCGAGCAGTACTTC	CASSPGPPSGRAPPEQYF
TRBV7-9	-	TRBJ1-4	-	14	TGTGCCAGCAGCGAACGGCAGTGGAGGAAGAAAACTGTTTTT	CASSERQWRKKTVF
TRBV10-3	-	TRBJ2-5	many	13	TGTGCCATCGCAGGACCGCTACAAGAGACCCAGTACTTC	CAIAGPLQETQYF
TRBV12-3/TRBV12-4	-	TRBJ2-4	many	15	TGTGCCAGCAGTTCTACACTAGCCACCAAAAACATTCAGTACTTC	CASSSTLATKNIQYF
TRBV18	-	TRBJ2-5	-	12	TGTGCCAGCTCACAACCGGGGGAGACCCAGTACTTC	CASSQPGETQYF